Shown below are 14 T cell receptor beta chains from a single sample sequenced in a study of a mutant IDH1 vaccine in newly diagnosed glioma. The data were produced by immunoSEQ multiplex PCR, yet TCRdb's version contains in-frame clones alone and is incomplete. The table lists under 35,000 clones, approximately 86% of them singletons. Time point meaning: baseline, week 1 (first vaccination visit). Regarding treatment: pre-vaccination baseline after standard-of-care therapy. The specimen comprised PBMCs, sampled from a glioma patient treated with radiotherapy, temozolomide or both. The source is a woman between 35 and 50 years old with glioma.

The chain carries TRBV5-5 and TRBJ2-7; D possibly corresponds to TRBD1 (6 bases). CDR3 size: 12 residues. Trimming pared 2 bases from V and 3 bases from J, leaving 6 bases between. Germline assignment: CDR1 SGHKS and CDR2 YYEKEE (reference sequence). CDR3 residues: CASSLGGYEQYF. CDR3 DNA: TGTGCCAGCAGCTTAGGGGGCTACGAGCAGTACTTC.

The V call is TRBV5-1, the J call TRBJ2-7, with 10 positions matching TRBD2. The CDR3 consists of 14 residues. V trimming: 7 bases; J trimming: 3 bases; junction bases outside the gene matches: 7. Germline V CDR1 and CDR2: SGHRS, YFSETQ. CDR3 sequence reads: CASRAGGADYEQYF. The CDR3 DNA reads as TGCGCCAGCCGAGCGGGAGGGGCCGACTACGAGCAGTACTTC.

The chain uses TRBV5-8 and TRBJ2-3, with 7 positions matching TRBD1. Per germline, CDR1 SGHTS and CDR2 YDEGEE. This CDR3 has 16 residues. With 0 bases clipped from V and 0 bases from J, the junction kept 4 bases outside the gene matches. The CDR3 reads CASSLGTGVSTDTQYF. The DNA of the CDR3 is TGTGCCAGCAGCTTGGGGACAGGAGTAAGCACAGATACGCAGTATTTT. The variable domain in full, with the rest retrieved from reference TRBV5-8 and TRBJ2-3, is EAGVTQSPTHLIKTRGQQATLRCSPISGHTSVYWYQQALGLGLQFLLWYDEGEERNRGNFPPRFSGRQFPNYSSELNVNALELEDSALYLCASSLGTGVSTDTQYFGPGTRLTVL.

V gene TRBV7-2 combines with J gene TRBJ1-6, with D hard to call. CDR3 length equals 14 residues. Germline loops: CDR1 SGHTA, CDR2 FQGNSA. V lost 5 bases and J lost 11, with 16 bases in between. DNA for the CDR3: TGTGCCAGCAGCCCGGGGAGAGCGGGGACACCCCTCCACTTT. It is translated as CASSPGRAGTPLHF.

V usage is TRBV6-5 and J usage is TRBJ1-2, with a possible D match to TRBD1 (6 bases). V gave up 2 bases and J gave up 5 bases, with 12 bases separating them. Germline values: CDR1 MNHEY, CDR2 SVGAGI. This CDR3 spans 14 amino acids. The CDR3 region has the DNA TGTGCCAGCAGTTACGCGGGGACACGGTATGGCTACACCTTC. It specifies CASSYAGTRYGYTF.

This clone turned up a few times. The chain couples TRBV4-2 to TRBJ1-1, with TRBD1 matching 7 bases. Germline V lookup: CDR1 LGHNA, CDR2 YNFKEQ. The CDR3 runs to 12 residues. The V gene end was trimmed by 4 bases and the J gene end by 8 bases; junction bases not matched to a gene: 4. CDR3 coding DNA: TGTGCCAGCAGCCCGACAGGGAGGGAAGCTTTCTTT. Its protein is CASSPTGREAFF.

This clone was counted once. The chain joins TRBV4-1 to TRBJ1-5; tentative D call: TRBD1 (5 bases). CDR1 and CDR2 from the germline V gene are MGHRA and YSYEKL. This CDR3 contains 17 residues. Trimming took 0 bases from V and 1 from J, leaving 13 bases between them. In DNA form, the CDR3 reads TGCGCCAGCAGCCAAGATGTAGGGACCTGGAGCAATCAGCCCCAGCATTTT. Protein product: CASSQDVGTWSNQPQHF.

The chain uses TRBV6-1 and TRBJ1-3; D is uncertain. The CDR3 is 13 amino acids. Per the germline V gene, CDR1 is MNHNS and CDR2 is SASEGT. Trimming left V 9 bases short and J 0 bases short, with 9 bases between. The CDR3 DNA follows: TGTGCCAGTAGAAAGAGCTCTGGAAACACCATATATTTT. It codes for CASRKSSGNTIYF.

V usage is TRBV30 and J usage is TRBJ1-1; 7 bases line up with TRBD1. The CDR3 extends over 14 amino acids. With 3 bases clipped from V and 5 bases from J, the junction kept 9 bases outside the gene matches. Looked up from germline, CDR1 is GTSNPN and CDR2 is SVGIG (reference sequence). CDR3 loop: CAWREGSGGTEAFF. The CDR3 DNA follows: TGTGCCTGGAGGGAGGGGTCAGGGGGAACTGAAGCTTTCTTT.

The CDR3 reads CASGSGEDTEAFF. CDR3 bases: TGTGCCAGTGGTTCAGGGGAGGACACTGAAGCTTTCTTT. The chain employs TRBV6-5 and TRBJ1-1, with D perhaps matching TRBD1 (6 bases). CDR3 length: 13 residues. The germline V gene encodes CDR1 MNHEY and CDR2 SVGAGI. V was cut by 9 bases and J by 3 bases, with 14 bases left in between.

As DNA, the CDR3 is TGCGCCAGCAGTGATTCGCGGCGCTCAGATACGCAGTATTTT. This translates into CASSDSRRSDTQYF. J is TRBJ2-3 and V is TRBV10-2, with no clear D. CDR1 is WSHSY, CDR2 SAAADI, per germline. Deletions cut 3 bases from V and 4 bases from J, with 11 bases between. This CDR3 region has 14 residues.

A single count supports this clone. The chain is built from TRBV19 and TRBJ1-5, with D unresolved. The germline CDR1 and CDR2 sequences are LNHDA and SQIVND (reference sequence). Trimming removed 5 bases at V and 7 bases at J, with 18 bases between. CDR3 size: 15 residues. The CDR3 protein is CASSGRASPDQPQHF. The CDR3 nucleotides are TGTGCCAGTAGTGGTAGGGCCTCTCCAGACCAGCCCCAGCATTTT.

The rearrangement links TRBV7-8 to TRBJ1-1; 7 nucleotides agree with TRBD1. The CDR3 contains 14 residues. Germline V gene data show CDR1 as SGHVS and CDR2 as FQNEAQ. The V and J ends lost 6 bases and 4 bases, in that order; junction bases with no gene match: 8. In nucleotides, the CDR3 is TGTGCCAGCAGGGGATCCGGGACAGTCACTGAAGCTTTCTTT. Residues: CASRGSGTVTEAFF.

The chain carries TRBV5-4 and TRBJ2-5, with TRBD1 as a possible D gene (5 bases). V dropped 0 bases and J dropped 1 base, with 10 bases sitting between them. This CDR3 has 15 amino acids. Germline V gene lookup returns CDR1 SGHNT and CDR2 YYREEE (reference sequence). CDR3 sequence reads: CASSLVQGLQETQYF. The CDR3 DNA is TGTGCCAGCAGCTTGGTCCAGGGCCTCCAAGAGACCCAGTACTTC.